The rows below give T cell receptor beta chains drawn from one sample of a study of OX40 agonist ivuxolimab in advanced cancers. The protocol was immunoSEQ multiplex PCR, while the TCRdb copy is restricted to in-frame clones and leaves out a portion. The repertoire consists of roughly 90,000 clones, with around 83% occurring once and the leading ten covering about 0.2%. The sequencing used CD4+ or CD8+ T cells sorted from blood, collected in a trial of the OX40 agonist ivuxolimab. The receptor source for this set is an adult with an advanced solid tumor such as melanoma, head and neck, liver or kidney cancer. Each CDR3 is given with its conserved first and last residue. The D gene is left open where the match is weak. Only some rows state a clone size, as once, few, many or a class for expanded clones.

CDR3aa	CDR3nt	abundance	d_gene	v_gene	j_gene
CASSFLRDRGRGELFF	TGTGCCAGCAGTTTTCTCCGGGACAGGGGGCGCGGGGAGCTGTTTTTT	few	TRBD1	TRBV6-5	TRBJ2-2
CASQEAGELFF	TGTGCCAGCCAGGAGGCCGGGGAGCTGTTTTTT	.	.	TRBV2	TRBJ2-2
CASSLLAGTPQHF	TGTGCCAGCAGCTTGCTCGCGGGAACGCCCCAGCATTTT	once	.	TRBV5-5	TRBJ1-5
CASGTTQYNYGYTF	TGTGCCAGCGGGACAACCCAGTATAACTATGGCTACACCTTC	.	.	TRBV27	TRBJ1-2
CASSEAGLGQPQHF	TGTGCCAGCAGTGAGGCAGGCTTAGGTCAGCCCCAGCATTTT	once	.	TRBV2	TRBJ1-5
CASRWTSFETQYF	TGTGCCAGCAGATGGACTAGCTTTGAGACCCAGTACTTC	.	TRBD2	TRBV6-6	TRBJ2-5
CASSRTGGRDTQYF	TGTGCCAGCAGCCGAACAGGGGGCCGAGATACGCAGTATTTT	.	TRBD1	TRBV11-2	TRBJ2-3
CASSDVSGSRTDTQYF	TGTGCCAGCAGCGACGTTAGCGGGAGTCGGACAGATACGCAGTATTTT	once	TRBD2	TRBV14	TRBJ2-3
CASSFTDRNYEQYF	TGTGCCAGCAGTTTCACCGACAGGAACTACGAGCAGTACTTC	.	.	TRBV6-5	TRBJ2-7
CASSVSGGLGGYTF	TGTGCCAGCAGTGTATCCGGGGGTTTGGGTGGCTACACCTTC	.	.	TRBV6-4	TRBJ1-2
CASTSGSSYNEQFF	TGTGCCAGCACAAGCGGGAGTTCCTACAATGAGCAGTTCTTC	.	TRBD2	TRBV27	TRBJ2-1
CASSPALAGIYEQYF	TGTGCCAGCAGTCCAGCCCTAGCGGGTATCTACGAGCAGTACTTC	once	TRBD2	TRBV9	TRBJ2-7
CASSIDLDSPLGAFF	TGTGCCAGTAGTATCGATTTGGACTCCCCTCTCGGGGCTTTCTTT	.	.	TRBV19	TRBJ1-1
CASSLGGGADTQYF	TGTGCCAGCAGTTTAGGCGGGGGGGCAGATACGCAGTATTTT	.	TRBD2	TRBV27	TRBJ2-3
CASSPETGADTQYF	TGTGCCAGCTCACCTGAGACCGGGGCAGATACGCAGTATTTT	.	.	TRBV18	TRBJ2-3
CASSQGQPLVPLHF	TGTGCCAGCAGCCAGGGACAGCCCCTTGTGCCCCTCCACTTT	once	TRBD1	TRBV7-9	TRBJ1-6
CASSLAAGATQETQYF	TGCGCCAGCAGCTTGGCGGCGGGGGCCACCCAAGAGACCCAGTACTTC	.	.	TRBV5-1	TRBJ2-5
CASRIGNSYEQYF	TGTGCCAGTAGAATAGGGAATTCCTACGAGCAGTACTTC	.	.	TRBV19	TRBJ2-7
CASSQDIQAEQYF	TGTGCCAGCAGCCAAGATATCCAGGCAGAGCAGTACTTC	.	.	TRBV4-2	TRBJ2-5
CASSPRVLLNTIYF	TGTGCCAGCAGTCCCAGGGTACTATTAAACACCATATATTTT	.	.	TRBV7-2	TRBJ1-3
CASRGSNTGELFF	TGTGCCAGCAGAGGTTCGAACACCGGGGAGCTGTTTTTT	.	.	TRBV28	TRBJ2-2
CASSWQGNTGELFF	TGTGCCAGTAGTTGGCAGGGCAACACCGGGGAGCTGTTTTTT	.	.	TRBV19	TRBJ2-2
CASSLLQFTDTQYF	TGTGCCAGCAGTTTATTGCAGTTCACAGATACGCAGTATTTT	.	.	TRBV27	TRBJ2-3
CASSLKRTGSEKLFF	TGTGCCAGCAGCTTGAAACGGACAGGGTCGGAGAAACTGTTTTTT	.	TRBD1	TRBV5-6	TRBJ2-2
CASSLTAQAITGELFF	TGTGCCAGCAGCTTAACGGCACAGGCCATAACCGGGGAGCTGTTTTTT	.	.	TRBV7-3	TRBJ2-2
CASSPGQFTEAFF	TGTGCCAGCAGCCCCGGACAGTTCACTGAAGCTTTCTTT	.	.	TRBV7-6	TRBJ1-1
CSGTREYEQYF	TGCAGTGGGACTAGGGAGTACGAGCAGTACTTC	.	TRBD2	TRBV20-1	TRBJ2-7
CASSRDPDSFYGYTF	TGCGCCAGCAGCCGCGATCCTGACAGTTTCTATGGCTACACCTTC	.	.	TRBV5-1	TRBJ1-2
CASSRRDLITEAFF	TGTGCCAGCTCACGGAGGGATTTGATCACTGAAGCTTTCTTT	.	.	TRBV18	TRBJ1-1